This T cell receptor beta chain appears in the sequencing data of a study of cytomegalovirus exposure and HLA in healthy donors. This CDR3 region has 14 residues. The germline CDR1 and CDR2 sequences are MNHNS and SASEGT. Trimming took 4 bases from V and 4 from J, leaving 14 bases between them. About this clone: Its antigen is still unknown.

Findings and limits, study-wide: TCR beta V segments were, for the most part, productive about 87% or about 30% of the time in an earlier analysis. In vitro work confirmed that a few CMV-associated chains recognize CMV antigens. Analysis was carried out at a later point, and it linked a missense DCLRE1C variant to TCR beta V- and J-gene trimming.

The PCR ran on 60 Vbeta and 13 Jbeta primers. Method: immunoSEQ multiplex PCR; TCRdb's copy keeps in-frame clones and lacks some. Altogether about 150,000 clones are present, about three quarters being singletons, with the ten largest covering about 13%. The clonotype was recovered from a man in his forties in good health and CMV-seropositive. Input material: PBMCs. The V and J genes are TRBV6-1 and TRBJ2-7; D may be TRBD1 (6 bases). The CDR3 is CASSGRTVPYEQYF. The CDR3, as DNA: TGTGCCAGCAGTGGGAGGACAGTCCCTTACGAGCAGTACTTC.